This record concerns one T cell receptor (beta chain) sequence. Antigen: not known. The record originates from a study of regulatory T cells in long-lasting Graves disease. Study-wide results and caveats: TRBV28 was favored in persistent disease, as were TRBJ1-2 and TRBJ2-5. Examination was confined to peripheral blood, excluding thyroid tissue.

Germline V gene lookup returns CDR1 DFQATT and CDR2 SNEGSKA (reference sequence). With 5 bases clipped from V and 7 bases from J, the junction kept 13 bases outside the gene matches. This CDR3 comprises 15 residues. Construction of TCR beta libraries relied on iRepertoire HTBI primers and on Arm-PCR targeting CDR3 regions. MiXCR was run by TCRdb on the multiplex PCR reads, yielding one entry per CDR3 protein. This sample carries fewer than 550,000 distinct CDR3 sequences, less than 20% of them seen once, and the ten largest clones take 20% to 25%. Time point described: newly diagnosed GD, antithyroid drugs for less than 3 months. PBMC-derived RNA was used for the TCR library. Diagnosis followed American Thyroid Association guidelines for Graves' disease. This sample also appeared in a second study, on T cells in Graves' hyperthyroidism and ophthalmopathy. That work adds: Blood also held most thyroid clonotypes expanded beyond 0.001.

Specimen: peripheral blood mononuclear cells (PBMCs), collected at new diagnosis, from a patient treated with antithyroid drugs. The V and J genes are TRBV20-1 and TRBJ2-3, with 9 bases matching TRBD2. This receptor was obtained from a woman under 30 with Graves disease. The CDR3: CSARVAGALLHTQYF. The CDR3 nucleotides are TGCAGTGCTCGAGTAGCGGGAGCTCTTTTACATACGCAGTATTTT.